The rows below give T cell receptor beta chains drawn from one sample of a study of OX40 agonist ivuxolimab in advanced cancers. Sequencing was performed with immunoSEQ multiplex PCR; in TCRdb, only in-frame clones are kept and a portion is missing. The sample lists roughly 100,000 clones, approximately 93% seen once, with around 0.28% in the top ten. The input for sequencing was CD4+ or CD8+ T cells sorted from blood, taken in a trial of the OX40 agonist ivuxolimab. The source of these receptors is an adult with an advanced solid tumor such as melanoma, head and neck, liver or kidney cancer. CDR3s include the opening cysteine and the closing phenylalanine or tryptophan. D genes are given only for firm matches. Clone sizes are given selectively: once, few, many, or a class where the clone is expanded.

CDR3nt | CDR3aa | j_gene | v_gene | abundance | d_gene
TGTGCCAGCAGCCAAGGACTAGCGGTAATAGGGGAGACCCAGTACTTC | CASSQGLAVIGETQYF | TRBJ2-5 | TRBV4-2 | NA | TRBD2
TGTGCCAGCAGTTTAGGGGGGGGAGTCAATCAGCCCCAGCATTTT | CASSLGGGVNQPQHF | TRBJ1-5 | TRBV28 | NA | NA
TGTGCCAGCTCACCTCCGGGACAATCTGGAAACACCATATATTTT | CASSPPGQSGNTIYF | TRBJ1-3 | TRBV18 | NA | NA
TGTGCCAGCAGCTTAAGAGGATTCGGAAGCACAGATACGCAGTATTTT | CASSLRGFGSTDTQYF | TRBJ2-3 | TRBV11-2 | NA | NA
TGCGCCAGCAGCTTAGGGGCCCTTTGGGGGGCCAACGTCCTGACTTTC | CASSLGALWGANVLTF | TRBJ2-6 | TRBV5-1 | NA | NA
TGTGCCACCAGCCGGGCGGGAAACACCATATATTTT | CATSRAGNTIYF | TRBJ1-3 | TRBV15 | NA | NA
TGTGCCAGCAGTGAAGTTGGTACAAATGAGCAGTTCTTC | CASSEVGTNEQFF | TRBJ2-1 | TRBV6-1 | few | NA
TGTGCCAGCAGCTTAGCCCCGGGGGGCGGGGAGCTGTTTTTT | CASSLAPGGGELFF | TRBJ2-2 | TRBV7-2 | NA | TRBD2
TGTGCCAGCAGTTTTATGGGGGGCGCGTTTACCGGGGAGCTGTTTTTT | CASSFMGGAFTGELFF | TRBJ2-2 | TRBV28 | NA | NA
TGCGCCAGCAGCCAAGATCATTCCGGGACAGGGTATTACGAGCAGTACTTC | CASSQDHSGTGYYEQYF | TRBJ2-7 | TRBV4-3 | NA | TRBD1
TGTGCCACCAGATTGTACTCTGGAAACACCATATATTTT | CATRLYSGNTIYF | TRBJ1-3 | TRBV28 | once | NA
TGTGCCAGCGGTCACCCCGACTCTGGAAACACCATATATTTT | CASGHPDSGNTIYF | TRBJ1-3 | TRBV2 | NA | NA
TGTGCCTGGAGCCAGGGCCGGGGATCACCCCTCCACTTT | CAWSQGRGSPLHF | TRBJ1-6 | TRBV30 | NA | NA
TGTGCCAGCGGGGACAGTGTTTTCCATCAGCCCCAGCATTTT | CASGDSVFHQPQHF | TRBJ1-5 | TRBV28 | NA | TRBD1
TGTGCCAGCAGCAATGTAGTGTCGGGGGGCCATGGCTACACCTTC | CASSNVVSGGHGYTF | TRBJ1-2 | TRBV21-1 | once | NA
TGTGCCTGGAGTAACAGGCCGACTGGAAACACCATATATTTT | CAWSNRPTGNTIYF | TRBJ1-3 | TRBV30 | few | NA
TGTGCCAGCAGTGCTACACTAGTCTACGAGCAGTACTTC | CASSATLVYEQYF | TRBJ2-7 | TRBV6-6 | once | NA
TGTGCCAGCACAGCTAAGACAATATCTCAGTTCTTC | CASTAKTISQFF | TRBJ2-1 | TRBV28 | NA | NA
TGCGCCAGCAGTCAGGACAGGGTTGTCTCTGGGGCCAACGTCCTGACTTTC | CASSQDRVVSGANVLTF | TRBJ2-6 | TRBV23-1 | NA | TRBD1
TGTGCCAGCAGCCTACTACTCGTCTGGTCGACAAACAGCAGCCAGCATTTT | CASSLLLVWSTNSSQHF | TRBJ1-5 | TRBV28 | NA | NA
TGTGCCATCACAGGACTACCCTACAATGAGCAGTTCTTC | CAITGLPYNEQFF | TRBJ2-1 | TRBV10-3 | NA | NA
TGCGCCAGCAGCCGCCCCAGGGGGCACAATGAGCAGTTCTTC | CASSRPRGHNEQFF | TRBJ2-1 | TRBV4-1 | NA | TRBD1